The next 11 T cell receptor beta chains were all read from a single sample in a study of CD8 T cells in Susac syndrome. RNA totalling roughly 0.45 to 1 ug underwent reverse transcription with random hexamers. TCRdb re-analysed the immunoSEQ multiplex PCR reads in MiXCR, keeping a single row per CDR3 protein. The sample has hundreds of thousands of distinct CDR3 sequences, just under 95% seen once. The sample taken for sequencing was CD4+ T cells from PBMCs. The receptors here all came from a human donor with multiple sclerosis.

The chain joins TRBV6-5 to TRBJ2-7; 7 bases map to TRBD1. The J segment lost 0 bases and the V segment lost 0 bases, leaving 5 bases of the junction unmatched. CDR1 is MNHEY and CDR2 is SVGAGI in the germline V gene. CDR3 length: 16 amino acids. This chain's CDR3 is CASSYSGQVTSYEQYF. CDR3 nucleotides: TGTGCCAGCAGTTACTCCGGACAGGTAACCTCCTACGAGCAGTACTTC.

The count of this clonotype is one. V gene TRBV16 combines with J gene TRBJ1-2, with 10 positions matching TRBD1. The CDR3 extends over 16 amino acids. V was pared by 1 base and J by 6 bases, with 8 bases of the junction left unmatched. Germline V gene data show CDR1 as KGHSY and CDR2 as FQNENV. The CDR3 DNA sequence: TGTGCCAGCAGCCAATGGGCGACAGGGGGCGAAAATGGCTACACCTTC. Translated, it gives CASSQWATGGENGYTF.

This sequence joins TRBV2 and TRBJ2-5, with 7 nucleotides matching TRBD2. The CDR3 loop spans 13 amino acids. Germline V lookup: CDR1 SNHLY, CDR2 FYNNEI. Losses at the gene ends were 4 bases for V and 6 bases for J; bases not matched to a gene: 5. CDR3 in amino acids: CASSAREGKTQYF. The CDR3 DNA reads TGTGCCAGCAGTGCCAGGGAGGGAAAGACCCAGTACTTC.

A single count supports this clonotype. CDR3 in DNA: TGTGCCAGCAGCTTTGAATTAAACAATGAGCAGTTCTTC. It encodes CASSFELNNEQFF. The chain recombines TRBV7-3 with TRBJ2-1; D remains ambiguous. The V and J ends lost 3 bases and 5 bases respectively, with 8 bases between them. The germline V gene encodes CDR1 SGHTA and CDR2 FQGTGA. This CDR3 has 13 residues. The entire variable domain, with the rest obtained from reference TRBV7-3 and TRBJ2-1, is as follows: GAGVSQTPSNKVTEKGKYVELRCDPISGHTALYWYRQSLGQGPEFLIYFQGTGAADDSGLPNDRFFAVRPEGSVSTLKIQRTERGDSAVYLCASSFELNNEQFFGPGTRLTVL.

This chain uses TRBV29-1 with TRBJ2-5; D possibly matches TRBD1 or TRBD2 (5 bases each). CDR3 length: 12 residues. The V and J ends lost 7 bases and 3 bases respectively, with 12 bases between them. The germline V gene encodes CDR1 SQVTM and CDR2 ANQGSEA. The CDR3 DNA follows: TGCAGCGCAGCCGGGACGAAAGAGACCCAGTACTTC. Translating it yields CSAAGTKETQYF.

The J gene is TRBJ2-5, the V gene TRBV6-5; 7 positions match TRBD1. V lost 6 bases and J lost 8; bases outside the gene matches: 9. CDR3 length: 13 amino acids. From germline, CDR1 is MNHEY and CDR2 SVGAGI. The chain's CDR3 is CASRTTGRETQYF. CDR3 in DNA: TGTGCCAGCAGAACGACAGGGCGAGAAACCCAGTACTTC.

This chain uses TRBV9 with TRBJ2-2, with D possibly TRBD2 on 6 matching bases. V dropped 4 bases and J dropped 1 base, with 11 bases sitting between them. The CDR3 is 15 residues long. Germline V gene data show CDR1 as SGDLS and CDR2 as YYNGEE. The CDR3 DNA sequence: TGTGCCAGCAGCCTCCGGGACTTGAACACCGGGGAGCTGTTTTTT. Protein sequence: CASSLRDLNTGELFF.

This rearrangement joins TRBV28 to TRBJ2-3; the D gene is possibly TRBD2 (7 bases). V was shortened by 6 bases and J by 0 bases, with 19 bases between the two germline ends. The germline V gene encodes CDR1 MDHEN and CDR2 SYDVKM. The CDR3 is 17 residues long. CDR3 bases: TGTGCCAGCAGCCTCGAGGGCGGGGGCCGTAGCACAGATACGCAGTATTTT. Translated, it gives CASSLEGGGRSTDTQYF.

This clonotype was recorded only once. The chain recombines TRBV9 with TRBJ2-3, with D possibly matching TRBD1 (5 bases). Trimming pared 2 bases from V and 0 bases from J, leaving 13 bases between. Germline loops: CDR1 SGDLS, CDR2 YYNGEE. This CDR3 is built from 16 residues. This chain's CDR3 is CASSVLQTDSTDTQYF. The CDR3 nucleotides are TGTGCCAGCAGCGTCCTACAGACAGATAGCACAGATACGCAGTATTTT.

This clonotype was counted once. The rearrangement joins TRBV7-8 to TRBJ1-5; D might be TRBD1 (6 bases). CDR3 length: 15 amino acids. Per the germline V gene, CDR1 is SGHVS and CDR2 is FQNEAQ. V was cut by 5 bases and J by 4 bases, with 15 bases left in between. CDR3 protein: CASSPGAGLNQPQHF. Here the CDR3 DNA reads TGTGCCAGCAGCCCAGGGGCAGGGTTAAATCAGCCCCAGCATTTT.

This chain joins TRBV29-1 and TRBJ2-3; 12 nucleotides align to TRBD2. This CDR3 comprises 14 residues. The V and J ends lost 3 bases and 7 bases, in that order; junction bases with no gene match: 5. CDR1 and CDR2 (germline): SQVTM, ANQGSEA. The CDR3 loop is CSVDGLAGIHTQYF. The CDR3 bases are TGCAGCGTTGACGGACTAGCGGGGATACATACGCAGTATTTT.